These T cell receptor beta chains were read from a single sample in a study of identical twins. Each CDR3 protein gets one entry after TCRdb re-called the 5' RACE reads with MiXCR. The profile shows 650,000 to 750,000 distinct CDR3 sequences, over 20% of them singletons. These sequences were also reported in another study, on T cells expressing NK-cell markers.

Sequencing was performed on PBMCs. The receptors originated from a woman younger than 30 in good health. The CDR3 runs from the conserved cysteine through the conserved F or W.

v_gene	CDR3aa
TRBV11-2	CASSPAPSSGKSDTQYF
TRBV6-1	CASTPFGAYNEQFF
TRBV29-1	CSVEDRAMTNTGELFF
TRBV7-3	CASSPGTSYSNQPQHF
TRBV12-3/TRBV12-4	CASSLGDRVGETQYF
TRBV12-3/TRBV12-4	CASSPTGGATEAFF
TRBV7-9	CASSLLAGPKPPYEQYF
TRBV7-2	CASRSGTQSYEQYF
TRBV12-3/TRBV12-4	CASSLSVSGPYTF
TRBV3-1	CASSPPPRGWTYEQYF
TRBV3-1	CASSQPLRGQTQYF
TRBV12-3/TRBV12-4	CASSLSSGGALYEQYF
TRBV12-3/TRBV12-4	CASSFLASGSHREQYF
TRBV5-1	CASSLDTLDGYTF
TRBV21-1	CASSHNGNGLSSYEQYF
TRBV5-1	CASSLGTGSNNEQFF
TRBV6-2/TRBV6-3	CASGLMNTEAFF
TRBV6-1	CASSEGSGGAETQYF
TRBV4-3	CASTAGSNTGELFF
TRBV5-1	CASSLDLAGHNEQFF
TRBV3-1	CASSQDPAGLFNEQFF
TRBV9	CASSVAPSSEQYF
TRBV5-1	CASSLEGQGRETQYF
TRBV12-3/TRBV12-4	CASSSKTGMIYTDTQYF
TRBV20-1	CSARGPQTTYEQYF
TRBV20-1	CSAFQSNYGYTF
TRBV29-1	CSVVGGTVANYGYTF
TRBV5-4	CASSPRAGGSYNEQFF
TRBV20-1	CSARDPGGGAEAFF
TRBV20-1	CSARDLGRYTEAFF
TRBV10-3	CAISDAANYGYTF
TRBV7-9	CASSSWSSRGVSYEQYF
TRBV15	CATSRVGVGETQYF
TRBV7-2	CASRPPSVETQYF
TRBV6-5	CASSYGFNMNTEAFF
TRBV6-4	CASSDRGTPGDTQYF
TRBV20-1	CSASHREGEKLFF
TRBV7-2	CASSLDLVGTYEQYF
TRBV5-4	CASSLSGTIYNEQFF
TRBV12-3/TRBV12-4	CASSLDRAAPLSTQYF
TRBV7-6	CASSPWTSLNEQYF
TRBV3-1	CASSHGAGGPSDEQFF
TRBV20-1	CSAMTGERYGYTF
TRBV11-1	CASSLDFGTGEKQETQYF
TRBV20-1	CSAASRFDQPQHF
TRBV18	CASSPRQGSVEAFF
TRBV2	CASGDASASSYNEQFF
TRBV20-1	CSAREWGGLPQFF
TRBV2	CASLGLAADTQYF
TRBV3-1	CASCHYSGSTDTQYF
TRBV12-3/TRBV12-4	CASSPARGPSTEAFF
TRBV20-1	CSAHSSPNTEAFF
TRBV7-2	CASTPDWARTQYF
TRBV27	CATSAGGQGYEAFF
TRBV20-1	CSVSGTGVSTDTQYF
TRBV20-1	CSAGLAGVTEQFF
TRBV20-1	CSARDSGNNEQFF
TRBV4-1	CARSPGLAGYDPDTQYF
TRBV6-6	CATSTGGQETQYF
TRBV12-3/TRBV12-4	CASSRGRGAFF